This entry is about one T cell receptor (beta chain). Its antigen remains unidentified. Produced via immunoSEQ multiplex PCR; TCRdb's table is partial and in-frame only. The sample contains 2.3 million or so clones, over 85% of which appear only once. This record comes from a study of shared clonotypes between healthy human individuals. Whole-study findings and limits: In contrast to clonotypes shared by all four donors, non-shared clonotypes had lower generation probabilities.

CDR1 is SGHDT and CDR2 is YYEEEE in the germline V gene. With 0 bases removed from V and 1 base from J, the gap between germline ends came to 11 bases. The length of the CDR3 is 16 residues. A split of CD4+ cells into CD45RA+ naive and CD45RA-negative memory subsets was performed. Sequenced input: naive CD4+ T cells from PBMCs. Subset described: CD45RA+ positively selected. The chain uses TRBV5-6 and TRBJ1-5; D possibly corresponds to TRBD1 (5 bases). The clonotype originates from a man aged 18 to 30 in good health. Some clones in this sample may be carry-over from other donors' samples. The CDR3 region has the DNA TGTGCCAGCAGCTTGGGGGGGATTGGAAGCAATCAGCCCCAGCATTTT. Translation gives CASSLGGIGSNQPQHF.